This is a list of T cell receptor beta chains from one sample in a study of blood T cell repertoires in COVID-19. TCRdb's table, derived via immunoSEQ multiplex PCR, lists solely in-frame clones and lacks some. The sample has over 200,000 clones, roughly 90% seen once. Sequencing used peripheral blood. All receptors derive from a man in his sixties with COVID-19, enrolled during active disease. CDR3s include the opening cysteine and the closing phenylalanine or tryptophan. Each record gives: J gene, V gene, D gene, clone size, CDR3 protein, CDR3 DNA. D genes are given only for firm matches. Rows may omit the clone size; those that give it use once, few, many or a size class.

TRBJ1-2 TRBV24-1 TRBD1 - CATSDFYRGAPSF TGTGCCACCAGTGATTTTTACAGGGGTGCGCCCTCCTTC
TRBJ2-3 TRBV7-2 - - CASSLSQGPTDTQYF TGTGCCAGCAGCTTGAGCCAGGGGCCCACAGATACGCAGTATTTT
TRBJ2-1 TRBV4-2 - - CASSQDRSSIGEQFF TGTGCCAGCAGCCAAGATCGGAGCAGTATTGGTGAGCAGTTCTTC
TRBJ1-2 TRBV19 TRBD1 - CASSVDRGLSYGYTF TGTGCCAGTAGTGTCGACAGGGGGCTTAGCTATGGCTACACCTTC
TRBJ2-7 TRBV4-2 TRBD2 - CASSQGLAGGYEQYF TGTGCCAGCAGCCAAGGCCTAGCGGGGGGTTACGAGCAGTACTTC
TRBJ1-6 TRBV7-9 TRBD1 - CASSGQGEGSPLHF TGTGCCAGCAGCGGACAGGGGGAGGGTTCACCCCTCCACTTT
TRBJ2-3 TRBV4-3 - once CASSQDLTGSTDTQYF TGCGCCAGCAGCCAAGATCTAACAGGGAGCACAGATACGCAGTATTTT
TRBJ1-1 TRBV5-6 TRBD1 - CASSLRGANTEAFF TGTGCCAGCAGCCTCAGGGGGGCGAACACTGAAGCTTTCTTT
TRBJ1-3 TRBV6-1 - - CASSEDRDGNTIYF TGTGCCAGCAGTGAAGACAGGGATGGAAACACCATATATTTT
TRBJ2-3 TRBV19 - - CASSMRTFGDTQYF TGTGCCAGTAGTATGAGGACATTTGGAGATACGCAGTATTTT
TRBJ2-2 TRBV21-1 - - CASSKRSEQNTGELFF TGTGCCAGCAGCAAGAGGTCAGAACAAAACACCGGGGAGCTGTTTTTT
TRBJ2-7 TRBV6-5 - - CASSPTGYEQYF TGTGCCAGCAGTCCCACCGGTTACGAGCAGTACTTC
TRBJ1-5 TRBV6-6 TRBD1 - CASREQGAVNQPQHF TGTGCCAGCAGAGAACAGGGGGCGGTCAATCAGCCCCAGCATTTT
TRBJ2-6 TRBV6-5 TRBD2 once CAARGSGANVLTF TGTGCCGCGCGGGGGTCTGGGGCCAACGTCCTGACTTTC
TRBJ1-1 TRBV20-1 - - CSLTEAFF TGCAGTCTCACTGAAGCTTTCTTT
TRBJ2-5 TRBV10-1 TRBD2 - CASSGETSGRPGRETQYF TGCGCCAGCAGTGGGGAGACTAGCGGGAGGCCGGGGCGGGAGACCCAGTACTTC
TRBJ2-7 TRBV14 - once CASSQVRGGEQYF TGTGCCAGCAGCCAAGTTAGGGGTGGTGAGCAGTACTTC
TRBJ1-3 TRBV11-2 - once CASSETGGTDTIYF TGTGCCAGCAGTGAAACAGGTGGTACGGACACCATATATTTT
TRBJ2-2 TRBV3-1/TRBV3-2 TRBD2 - CASSQGLAGITGELFF TGTGCCAGCAGCCAAGGACTAGCGGGGATCACCGGGGAGCTGTTTTTT
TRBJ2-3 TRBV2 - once CASSQTEADTQYF TGTGCCAGCAGTCAGACAGAAGCAGATACGCAGTATTTT
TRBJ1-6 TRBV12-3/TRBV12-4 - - CASTSNSRSLHF TGTGCCAGCACCTCCAATTCTCGGTCCCTCCACTTT
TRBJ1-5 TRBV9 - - CASSVGSGDGQPQHF TGTGCCAGCAGCGTAGGTTCGGGGGACGGTCAGCCCCAGCATTTT
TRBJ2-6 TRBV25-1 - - CASSPDRTLSGANVLTF TGTGCCAGCAGCCCCGACAGGACCCTCTCTGGGGCCAACGTCCTGACTTTC
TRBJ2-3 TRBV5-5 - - CASSPVAAGLTDTQYF TGTGCCAGCAGCCCCGTGGCCGCCGGACTCACAGATACGCAGTATTTT
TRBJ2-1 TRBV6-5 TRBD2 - CASWPLAGGPGEQFF TGTGCCAGCTGGCCCCTAGCGGGGGGGCCCGGTGAGCAGTTCTTC
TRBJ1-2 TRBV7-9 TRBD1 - CASSLGQGPSEGYTF TGTGCCAGCAGCTTAGGACAGGGTCCTTCAGAGGGCTACACCTTC
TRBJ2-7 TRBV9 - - CASSVAELPYEQYF TGTGCCAGCAGCGTAGCTGAGTTACCCTACGAGCAGTACTTC
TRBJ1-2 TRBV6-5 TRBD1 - CASTGTGATNYGYTF TGTGCCAGCACCGGGACAGGGGCCACTAACTATGGCTACACCTTC
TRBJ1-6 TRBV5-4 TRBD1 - CASSTGQAENYNSPLHF TGTGCCAGCAGCACGGGACAGGCCGAGAACTATAATTCACCCCTCCACTTT
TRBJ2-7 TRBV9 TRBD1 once CASSVSGQGLEQYF TGTGCCAGCAGCGTGTCGGGACAGGGTCTCGAGCAGTACTTC
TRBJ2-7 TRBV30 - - CAWSVPQYEQYF TGTGCCTGGAGTGTCCCCCAGTACGAGCAGTACTTC
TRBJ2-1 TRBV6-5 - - CASSPGRYYNEQFF TGTGCCAGCAGTCCGGGTCGGTACTACAATGAGCAGTTCTTC
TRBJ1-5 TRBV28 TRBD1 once CASSLWAGGLHEPQHF TGTGCCAGCAGTTTATGGGCAGGGGGCCTCCATGAGCCCCAGCATTTT
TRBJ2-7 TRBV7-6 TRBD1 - CASSLAVGQGSYEQYF TGTGCCAGCAGCTTAGCGGTCGGACAGGGGTCGTACGAGCAGTACTTC
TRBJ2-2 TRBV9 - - CASSVGGVTGELFF TGTGCCAGCAGCGTAGGAGGAGTCACCGGGGAGCTGTTTTTT
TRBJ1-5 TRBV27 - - CASSLGGSGNQPQHF TGTGCCAGCAGTTTGGGGGGATCAGGGAATCAGCCCCAGCATTTT
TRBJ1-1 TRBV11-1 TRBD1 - CASSARTGGSTEAFF TGTGCCAGCAGCGCTCGGACAGGGGGCTCAACTGAAGCTTTCTTT
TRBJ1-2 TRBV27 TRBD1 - CATHRDSYGYTF TGTGCCACTCACCGGGACAGCTATGGCTACACCTTC
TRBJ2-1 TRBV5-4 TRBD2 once CASSSGLAGARGEQFF TGTGCCAGCAGCTCGGGACTAGCGGGGGCTCGGGGGGAGCAGTTCTTC
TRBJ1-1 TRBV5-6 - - CASSDTPGVIEAFF TGTGCCAGCAGTGATACTCCGGGGGTGATTGAAGCTTTCTTT
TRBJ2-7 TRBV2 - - CASSLQGSYEQYF TGTGCCAGCAGTTTGCAGGGCTCCTACGAGCAGTACTTC
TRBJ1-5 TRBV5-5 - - CASSQGINQPQHF TGTGCCAGCAGCCAGGGGATCAATCAGCCCCAGCATTTT
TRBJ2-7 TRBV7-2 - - CASSLGASDAYEQYF TGTGCCAGCAGCTTAGGGGCTTCTGACGCCTACGAGCAGTACTTC
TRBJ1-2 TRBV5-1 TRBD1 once CASSLGQGTKRRYGYTF TGCGCCAGCAGCCTAGGACAGGGGACAAAAAGGAGGTATGGCTACACCTTC
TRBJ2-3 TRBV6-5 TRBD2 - CASSYSGGGTTDTQYF TGTGCCAGCAGTTACTCGGGCGGGGGGACCACAGATACGCAGTATTTT
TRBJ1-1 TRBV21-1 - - CASSKKGYEWGRSDTEAFF TGTGCCAGCAGCAAAAAGGGGTATGAGTGGGGGCGTTCAGACACTGAAGCTTTCTTT
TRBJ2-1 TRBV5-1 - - CASSLGARDPSSYNEQFF TGCGCCAGCAGCTTGGGGGCCCGGGATCCGAGCTCCTACAATGAGCAGTTCTTC
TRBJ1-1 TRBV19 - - CASSIDLTGNTEAFF TGTGCCAGTAGTATAGATCTCACGGGGAACACTGAAGCTTTCTTT
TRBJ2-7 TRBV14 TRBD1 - CASSQVAGGYEQYF TGTGCCAGCAGCCAAGTGGCAGGGGGTTACGAGCAGTACTTC
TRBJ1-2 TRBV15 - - CATSRDADYGYTF TGTGCCACCAGCAGAGATGCGGATTATGGCTACACCTTC
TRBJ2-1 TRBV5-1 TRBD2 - CASSLDSGDYNEQFF TGCGCCAGCAGCTTGGACAGCGGGGACTACAATGAGCAGTTCTTC
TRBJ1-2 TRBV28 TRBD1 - CASRPGTANYGYTF TGTGCCAGCAGGCCTGGGACAGCCAACTATGGCTACACCTTC
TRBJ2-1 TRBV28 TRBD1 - CASSLTGTGKGRTFF TGTGCCAGCAGTTTAACTGGGACAGGAAAGGGCAGGACGTTCTTC
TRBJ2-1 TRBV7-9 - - CASSRLVSEQFF TGTGCCAGCAGCAGACTAGTTAGTGAGCAGTTCTTC
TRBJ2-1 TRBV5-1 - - CASSLDGSSYNEQFF TGCGCCAGCAGCTTGGACGGGAGCTCCTACAATGAGCAGTTCTTC